These 26 T cell receptor beta chains originate from one sample sequenced in a study of T-cell reconstitution after alpha-beta-depleted transplantation in children. Construction of the TCRbeta library involved unique molecular identifiers. TCRdb re-analysed the PCR reads in MiXCR, keeping a single row per CDR3 protein. The data contain approximately 200,000 distinct CDR3 sequences, roughly 6.5% of them singletons. The specimen comprised PBMCs, sampled before TCRalphabeta/CD19-depleted stem cell transplant. Receptors were obtained from a girl less than two years old with combined immunodeficiency, due to receive a stem cell transplant.

This clonotype was recorded a few times. The chain is built from TRBV5-6 and TRBJ2-1; 8 nucleotides line up with TRBD1. Germline V CDR1 and CDR2: SGHDT, YYEEEE. V lost 1 base and J lost 2; bases outside the gene matches: 5. There are 16 residues in the CDR3. CDR3 nucleotide sequence: TGTGCCAGCAGCTTGTTGACAGGGGAAGCCTACAATGAGCAGTTCTTC. Its protein product is CASSLLTGEAYNEQFF.

This clonotype came up many times. The chain recombines TRBV25-1 with TRBJ2-5; TRBD2 matches 10 bases. V shed 6 bases, J shed 2 bases, and the junction held 9 bases outside the gene matches. The germline V gene encodes CDR1 MGHDK and CDR2 SYGVNS. The CDR3 contains 16 residues. This CDR3 is CASRSLLAGLQETQYF. The CDR3 bases are TGTGCCAGCAGGAGTTTACTAGCGGGGTTACAAGAGACCCAGTACTTC.

This clonotype was recorded many times. This chain links TRBV24-1 with TRBJ2-3; 8 nucleotides agree with TRBD2. Trimming at V came to 4 bases and at J to 0 bases, leaving 11 bases not matched to a gene. Germline V lookup: CDR1 KGHDR, CDR2 SFDVKD. This CDR3 has 18 residues. For the CDR3, the DNA is TGTGCCACCAGTGACCCGAAGTACACTAGCGGTAGCACAGATACGCAGTATTTT. It codes for CATSDPKYTSGSTDTQYF.

This clonotype was counted at least ten times. The V call is TRBV4-3, the J call TRBJ2-6; D is unresolved. Germline CDR1 LGHNA, CDR2 YSLEER. The CDR3 runs 16 residues. V was shortened by 3 bases and J by 0 bases, with 9 bases between the two germline ends. This chain's CDR3 is CASSQDAISGANVLTF. CDR3 in DNA: TGCGCCAGCAGCCAGGATGCCATCTCTGGGGCCAACGTCCTGACTTTC.

This clonotype was detected ten times or more. This rearrangement joins TRBV7-9 to TRBJ2-2; 10 positions agree with TRBD2. J lost 7 bases, V lost 8 bases, and 13 bases had no gene match. CDR1 and CDR2 (germline): SEHNR, FQNEAQ (reference sequence). The CDR3 is 16 residues long. This CDR3 reads CASPHSPGLAYGELFF. The CDR3 DNA is TGTGCCAGCCCCCATTCACCGGGACTAGCGTACGGGGAGCTGTTTTTT.

There are a few counts of this clonotype. The chain joins TRBV5-1 to TRBJ1-1, with D possibly being TRBD1 (6 bases). In germline, CDR1 is SGHRS, CDR2 YFSETQ. Trimming took off 0 bases at V and 4 bases at J, with 16 bases between the two ends. The CDR3 consists of 16 residues. The CDR3 DNA reads TGCGCCAGCAGCTTGGACAGGGTCGGTAGAGGCACTGAAGCTTTCTTT. This encodes CASSLDRVGRGTEAFF.

This clonotype was seen at least ten times. The gene calls are TRBV4-1 and TRBJ2-3; no definite D call. Trimming took 1 base from V and 10 from J, leaving 15 bases between them. The CDR3 contains 14 residues. Germline assignment: CDR1 MGHRA and CDR2 YSYEKL. The CDR3 region is CASSQVNPKYAQYF. Here the CDR3 DNA reads TGCGCCAGCAGCCAAGTTAACCCCAAATACGCGCAGTATTTT.

A few counts support this clonotype. This sequence joins TRBV11-3 and TRBJ1-6; no reliable D call. The CDR3 sequence is 15 residues long. Germline V gene data show CDR1 as SGHNT and CDR2 as YENEEA. Trimming shortened V by 3 bases and J by 7 bases, and 13 bases separated the two germline ends. DNA for the CDR3: TGTGCCAGCAGCTTTAGTCCGGCCTCGAATTCACCCCTCCACTTT. Residues: CASSFSPASNSPLHF.

This clonotype was counted ten times or more. The chain employs TRBV27 and TRBJ2-1; 7 bases are a match to TRBD2. The CDR3 is made up of 15 amino acids. With 1 base clipped from V and 6 bases from J, the junction kept 6 bases outside the gene matches. CDR1 is MNHEY and CDR2 is SMNVEV in the germline V gene (reference sequence). The CDR3 DNA is TGTGCCAGCAGTTTATTGGGGGAGGGCCTCAATGAGCAGTTCTTC. Translating it yields CASSLLGEGLNEQFF.

This clonotype was seen many times. The gene calls are TRBV15 and TRBJ2-5, with D perhaps given as TRBD1 or TRBD2 (6 bases each). V shed 0 bases and J shed 0 bases, with 20 bases lying between them. Germline CDR1 LNHNV, CDR2 YYDKDF (reference sequence). There are 19 residues in the CDR3. CDR3 DNA: TGTGCCACCAGCAGAGATTTCTACCGGGGGCCACCATACCAAGAGACCCAGTACTTC. This encodes CATSRDFYRGPPYQETQYF.

This clonotype has ten or more counts. The rearrangement joins TRBV20-1 to TRBJ1-3, with D perhaps matching TRBD1 (5 bases). V was shortened by 6 bases and J by 1 base, with 16 bases between the two germline ends. This CDR3 region has 15 residues. Germline CDR1 reads DFQATT; CDR2 reads SNEGSKA (reference sequence). DNA for the CDR3: TGCAGTGCGCCCGACAGCCAGAGGTCTGGAAACACCATATATTTT. Amino acid sequence: CSAPDSQRSGNTIYF.

This clonotype appeared many times. The rearrangement uses TRBV7-8 and TRBJ2-3, with 7 bases fitting TRBD1. The CDR3 length is 16 residues. J gave up 6 bases and V 3 bases, and 12 bases lay outside the gene matches. Germline lookup yields CDR1 SGHVS and CDR2 FQNEAQ. The CDR3 sequence is CASSFKTGFSADTQYF. Written as DNA, the CDR3 is TGTGCCAGCAGCTTCAAGACAGGGTTTTCGGCGGATACGCAGTATTTT.

The sample holds many counts of this clonotype. V is TRBV5-1 and J is TRBJ2-2; D unresolved. The V gene's germline CDR1 is SGHRS and CDR2 YFSETQ. This CDR3 comprises 15 residues. V was trimmed by 1 base and J by 5 bases, leaving 12 bases between them. CDR3 sequence reads: CASSLTLDGTGELFF. DNA of the CDR3: TGCGCCAGCAGCTTGACGCTAGATGGAACCGGGGAGCTGTTTTTT.

The rearrangement links TRBV6-2 or TRBV6-3 to TRBJ2-3; 8 bases match TRBD1. V gave up 2 bases and J gave up 3 bases; unmatched junction bases: 22. This CDR3 is 21 amino acids long. CDR1 and CDR2 (germline): MNHEY, SVGEGT. The CDR3 sequence is CASSYPRLGKEDRVGTDTQYF. The CDR3, as DNA: TGTGCCAGCAGTTACCCTCGATTGGGGAAAGAGGACAGGGTGGGGACAGATACGCAGTATTTT.

This clonotype has ten or more counts. The rearrangement links TRBV12-3 or TRBV12-4 to TRBJ2-5, with D unclear. Trimming cost V 0 bases and J 2 bases, with 4 bases left between them. The CDR3 contains 13 residues. This CDR3 is CASSLAAQETQYF. In nucleotides, the CDR3 is TGTGCCAGCAGTTTAGCGGCACAAGAGACCCAGTACTTC.

This clonotype occurred a few times. This sequence joins TRBV11-1 and TRBJ2-6; the match to TRBD2 covers 12 bases. In germline, CDR1 is SGHAT, CDR2 FQDESV (reference sequence). This CDR3 contains 18 residues. V lost 2 bases to trimming and J lost 0 bases; unmatched junction nucleotides: 2. This chain's CDR3 is CASSLPTSGSSGANVLTF. DNA for the CDR3: TGTGCCAGCAGCTTACCGACTAGCGGGAGCTCTGGGGCCAACGTCCTGACTTTC.

This chain connects TRBV7-9 to TRBJ2-7, with D maybe TRBD2 (6 bases). There are 16 residues in the CDR3. Trimming took 2 bases from V and 2 from J, leaving 16 bases between them. CDR1 is SEHNR and CDR2 is FQNEAQ in the germline V gene (reference sequence). The CDR3, as DNA: TGTGCCAGCAGCTTAAGAATCGGGGACTTTACCTACGAGCAGTACTTC. Its translation is CASSLRIGDFTYEQYF.

This clonotype was recorded at least ten times. The chain uses TRBV7-9 and TRBJ2-3, with 10 bases aligning to TRBD1. CDR3 length equals 16 residues. Germline loops: CDR1 SEHNR, CDR2 FQNEAQ (reference sequence). The V segment lost 4 bases and the J segment 1 base; nucleotides outside the gene matches: 5. The CDR3 DNA sequence: TGTGCCAGCAGCTCGGCCGGGACAGGGGGCACAGATACGCAGTATTTT. It yields the protein CASSSAGTGGTDTQYF.

The table lists this clonotype with many counts. V and J are TRBV30 and TRBJ2-3; TRBD2 aligns across 7 bases. J was trimmed by 0 bases and V by 0 bases; bases with no gene match: 6. The CDR3 is 16 amino acids. Per the germline V gene, CDR1 is GTSNPN and CDR2 is SVGIG (reference sequence). CDR3 region: CAWSVPAGDSTDTQYF. CDR3 nucleotide sequence: TGTGCCTGGAGTGTACCGGCGGGGGATAGCACAGATACGCAGTATTTT.

This clonotype was seen many times. This chain uses TRBV7-2 with TRBJ2-1; TRBD2 matches 7 bases. Unmatched junction bases numbered 9, after V lost 1 base and J lost 9 bases. The CDR3 is 15 amino acids. Germline V gene lookup returns CDR1 SGHTA and CDR2 FQGNSA. The CDR3 DNA follows: TGTGCCAGCAGCTTAGTGGGACCAGGGACTACTGAGCAGTTCTTC. It specifies CASSLVGPGTTEQFF.

This clonotype showed up many times. The chain couples TRBV24-1 to TRBJ2-2, with a tentative D call TRBD1 (5 bases). The CDR3 consists of 17 residues. The V end lost 1 base, the J end lost 6 bases, and 17 bases lay between the germline ends. Germline V gene lookup returns CDR1 KGHDR and CDR2 SFDVKD. This CDR3 is CATSDLLPGPGPGELFF. The CDR3 region has the DNA TGTGCCACCAGTGATTTACTACCGGGCCCAGGGCCCGGGGAGCTGTTTTTT.

This clonotype has at least ten counts. This chain links TRBV20-1 with TRBJ1-5; D is unresolved. The V end was cut by 3 bases, the J end by 2 bases, with 11 bases between. The germline CDR1 and CDR2 sequences are DFQATT and SNEGSKA (reference sequence). CDR3 size: 14 residues. The DNA for the CDR3 is TGCAGTGCTAGCATCGCGCCCCGCAATCAGCCCCAGCATTTT. Protein: CSASIAPRNQPQHF.

A word on this clonotype: This may be a read error: a much more frequent sequence differs by one nucleotide. The gene calls are TRBV7-9 and TRBJ2-6, with D possibly being TRBD1 (5 bases). The CDR3 extends over 14 amino acids. Germline V lookup: CDR1 SEHNR, CDR2 FQNEAQ (reference sequence). In nucleotides, the CDR3 is TGTGCCAGCAGTGCGGTTTCTGGGGCCAACGTCGTGACTTTC. Translated: CASSAVSGANVVTF.

This clonotype was counted between two and nine times. The V gene is TRBV12-3 or TRBV12-4, the J gene TRBJ2-1, with 10 bases aligning to TRBD2. V gave up 6 bases and J gave up 8 bases; unmatched junction bases: 10. The CDR3 has 15 residues. The CDR3 sequence: CASSPSGGAGDEQFF. The CDR3 bases are TGTGCCAGCAGCCCAAGCGGGGGGGCCGGTGATGAGCAGTTCTTC.

This clonotype was observed many times. CDR3 nucleotide sequence: TGCAGTGCTAGAAGTCGAGTAGGGCTAGCGGGAGACTTGGCCAAAAACATTCAGTACTTC. Its translation: CSARSRVGLAGDLAKNIQYF. The rearrangement links TRBV20-1 to TRBJ2-4, with TRBD2 matching over 10 bases. The V gene's germline CDR1 is DFQATT and CDR2 SNEGSKA (reference sequence). The CDR3 covers 20 residues. V dropped 2 bases and J dropped 1; count of bases not matched to a gene: 17.

This clonotype came up many times. V and J are TRBV28 and TRBJ1-5, with D perhaps matching TRBD1 (5 bases). The V end was cut by 6 bases, the J end by 7 bases, with 31 bases between. This CDR3 region has 19 residues. CDR1 and CDR2 from the germline V gene are MDHEN and SYDVKM. CDR3 bases: TGTGCCAGCAGCCCTCTTAGGTTGACGTCTCCCCCAAGGGGCCAGCCCCAGCATTTT. Residues: CASSPLRLTSPPRGQPQHF. The complete variable domain, with remaining parts taken from reference TRBV28 and TRBJ1-5, reads DVKVTQSSRYLVKRTGEKVFLECVQDMDHENMFWYRQDPGLGLRLIYFSYDVKMKEKGDIPEGYSVSREKKERFSLILESASTNQTSMYLCASSPLRLTSPPRGQPQHFGDGTRLSIL.